This T cell receptor beta chain stems from a study of blood T cell repertoires in COVID-19. For the study at large: Samples taken during acute and convalescent COVID-19 were collected in the United States, Italy and Spain. T cells, B-cell-depleted T cells, or PBMCs provided the cDNA or gDNA that served as material.

Under the authors' procedure: Estimation of nucleated cell counts relied on the amplification of reference gene primers. Data came from immunoSEQ multiplex PCR; TCRdb stores just in-frame clones and leaves some out. That table is the source of V, J and clone size, and D and trimming were worked out from the DNA. The sample contains 110,000 or so clones, roughly 81% of which appear only once. Input material: peripheral blood. This TCR came from a man aged 35-49 years with acute or convalescent COVID-19.

The CDR3 DNA sequence: TGTGCCATCACCCGGGACAGGGAGGGCTACACCTTC. Amino acid sequence: CAITRDREGYTF. J is TRBJ1-2 and V is TRBV10-3; 9 bases are a match to TRBD1. CDR1 and CDR2 from the germline V gene are ENHRY and SYGVKD. Unmatched junction bases numbered 5, after V lost 7 bases and J lost 8 bases. CDR3 length: 12 amino acids.